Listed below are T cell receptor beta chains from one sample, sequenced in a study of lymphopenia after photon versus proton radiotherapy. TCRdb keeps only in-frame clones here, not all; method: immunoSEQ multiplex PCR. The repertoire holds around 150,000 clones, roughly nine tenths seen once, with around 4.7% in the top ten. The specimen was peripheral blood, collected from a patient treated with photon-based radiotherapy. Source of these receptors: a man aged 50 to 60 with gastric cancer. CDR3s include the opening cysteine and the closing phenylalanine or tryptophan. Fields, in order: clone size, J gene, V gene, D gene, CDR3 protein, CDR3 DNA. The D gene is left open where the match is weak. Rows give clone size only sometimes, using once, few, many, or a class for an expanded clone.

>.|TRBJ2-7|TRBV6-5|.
CASSRTPYYEQYF
TGTGCCAGCAGTCGTACCCCCTACTACGAGCAGTACTTC
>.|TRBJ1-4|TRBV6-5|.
CASRSQGFGEKLFF
TGTGCCAGCAGGTCTCAGGGGTTTGGTGAAAAACTGTTTTTT
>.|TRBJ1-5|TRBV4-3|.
CASSQSGGSNQPQHF
TGCGCCAGCAGCCAATCTGGGGGTAGCAATCAGCCCCAGCATTTT
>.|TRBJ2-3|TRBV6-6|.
CASSTLRASTDTQYF
TGTGCCAGCAGCACCTTAAGGGCTAGCACAGATACGCAGTATTTT
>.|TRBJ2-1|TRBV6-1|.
CASSEAGSEQFF
TGTGCCAGCAGTGAAGCTGGGTCTGAGCAGTTCTTC
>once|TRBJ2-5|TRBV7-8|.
CASSPHGGGREETQYF
TGTGCCAGCAGCCCCCATGGGGGGGGGCGTGAGGAGACCCAGTACTTC
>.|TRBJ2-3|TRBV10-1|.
CASSESRGGDTQYF
TGCGCCAGCAGTGAGTCTCGGGGAGGAGATACGCAGTATTTT
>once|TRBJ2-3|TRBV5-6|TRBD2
CASSWQGASGSRVTDTQYF
TGTGCCAGCAGCTGGCAAGGAGCTAGCGGGAGCAGGGTCACAGATACGCAGTATTTT
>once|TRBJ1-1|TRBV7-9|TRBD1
CASSSGDRGSTEAFF
TGTGCCAGCAGCTCCGGAGACAGGGGCTCCACTGAAGCTTTCTTT
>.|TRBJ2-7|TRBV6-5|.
CASSSRQGYEQYF
TGTGCCAGCAGTTCCCGGCAGGGCTACGAGCAGTACTTC
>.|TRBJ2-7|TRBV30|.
CAWSGTGQYEQYF
TGTGCCTGGAGCGGGACCGGCCAGTACGAGCAGTACTTC
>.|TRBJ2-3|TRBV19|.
CASSIGDGLTDTQYF
TGTGCCAGTAGTATAGGGGACGGTCTCACAGATACGCAGTATTTT
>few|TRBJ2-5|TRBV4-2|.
CASSQVSSGTGETQYF
TGTGCCAGCAGCCAAGTTTCTAGCGGGACAGGAGAGACCCAGTACTTC
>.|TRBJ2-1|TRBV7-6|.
CASSLMTGEVRNEQFF
TGTGCCAGCAGCTTAATGACGGGGGAGGTTAGGAATGAGCAGTTCTTC
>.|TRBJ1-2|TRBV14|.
CASSQMNRGTYGYTF
TGTGCCAGCAGCCAAATGAATCGGGGAACCTATGGCTACACCTTC
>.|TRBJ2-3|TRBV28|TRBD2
CASSFPGGRGTDTQYF
TGTGCCAGCAGTTTTCCGGGCGGGAGAGGCACAGATACGCAGTATTTT
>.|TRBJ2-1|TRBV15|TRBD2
CATSILAGAHNEQFF
TGTGCCACCAGCATCCTAGCGGGAGCCCACAATGAGCAGTTCTTC
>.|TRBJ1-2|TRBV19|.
CASSDIIFEVYYGYTF
TGTGCCAGTAGTGATATCATCTTCGAAGTTTACTATGGCTACACCTTC
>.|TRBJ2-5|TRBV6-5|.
CASSSQETQYF
TGTGCCAGCAGTTCGCAAGAGACCCAGTACTTC
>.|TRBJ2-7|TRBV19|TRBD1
CASSPAGQVGIGYF
TGTGCCAGTAGTCCGGCCGGACAGGTAGGGATAGGTTACTTC
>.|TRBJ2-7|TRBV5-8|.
CASSSGQPFREQYF
TGTGCCAGCAGCTCGGGACAACCCTTCCGCGAGCAGTACTTC
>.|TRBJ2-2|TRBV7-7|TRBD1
CASSPTGGINTGELFF
TGTGCCAGCAGCCCGACAGGGGGCATTAACACCGGGGAGCTGTTTTTT
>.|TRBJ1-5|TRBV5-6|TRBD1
CASSLGQGGQPQHF
TGTGCCAGCAGCTTGGGACAGGGGGGTCAGCCCCAGCATTTT
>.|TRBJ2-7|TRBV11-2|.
CASSLDHERPYEQYF
TGTGCCAGCAGCTTAGATCACGAGAGACCCTACGAGCAGTACTTC
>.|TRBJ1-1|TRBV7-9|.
CASSLPSNTEAFF
TGTGCCAGCAGCTTACCCAGTAACACTGAAGCTTTCTTT
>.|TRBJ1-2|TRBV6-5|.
CASSSRHLTYGYTF
TGTGCCAGCAGCTCGCGACACCTAACTTATGGCTACACCTTC
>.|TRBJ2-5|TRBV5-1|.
CASSLVGGYQETQYF
TGCGCCAGCAGCTTGGTTGGGGGGTACCAAGAGACCCAGTACTTC